This TCR beta chain was observed in a study of blood T cell repertoires in COVID-19. This table comes from immunoSEQ multiplex PCR, and its TCRdb copy is limited to in-frame clones, with some not included. The table has some 290,000 clones, roughly 91% seen once; the top ten hold about 2.3%. Germline trimming cut 4 bases from V and 4 bases from J; bases unmatched to any gene: 11. The CDR3 contains 16 residues. The germline CDR1 and CDR2 sequences are KGHSH and LQKENI. Individuals drawn from about 26 US areas were roughly 18 to 95 years old. Participants' own reports of clinical history determined their cohort assignment. This clone was recorded once.

The chain carries TRBV18 and TRBJ1-1; TRBD1 matches at 8 bases. Material for sequencing was PBMCs or T cells enriched from blood (not recorded which). The TCR sequence derives from a woman between 40 and 50 years old with acute COVID-19. The CDR3 bases are TGTGCCAGCTCACTACTGTCCCGGGACAGGAGCACTGAAGCTTTCTTT. Translation: CASSLLSRDRSTEAFF. Using reference TRBV18 and TRBJ1-1 for the parts outside the CDR3, the full variable domain is NAGVMQNPRHLVRRRGQEARLRCSPMKGHSHVYWYRQLPEEGLKFMVYLQKENIIDESGMPKERFSAEFPKEGPSILRIQQVVRGDSAAYFCASSLLSRDRSTEAFFGQGTRLTVV.